Included here is one T cell receptor beta chain sequence, with context. Its antigen is unidentified. Uncontrolled infection, other autoimmune disease, pregnancy or lactation led to exclusion. The sample originates from a study of T cells in Graves' hyperthyroidism and ophthalmopathy. The study, taken as a whole, reports: Ophthalmopathy could be told apart from stable hyperthyroidism with a 13 V-J model. Blood held most thyroid clonotypes expanded above 0.001 frequency.

It was RNA transcripts that yielded the amplified TCR beta CDR3 regions. The primer set for the first-round RT-PCR of the TCR CDR3 was HTBI. TCRdb itself ran the multiplex PCR reads through MiXCR, one entry per CDR3 protein. Of 700,000 to 950,000 distinct CDR3 sequences listed, roughly 32% are singletons. V was clipped by 2 bases and J by 5 bases, with 6 bases between them. This CDR3 has 13 amino acids. Sequencing was performed on blood. The receptor's source is a woman aged 35 to 49 with Graves' hyperthyroidism. The genes are TRBV12-3 or TRBV12-4 and TRBJ2-2; D gene uncertain. The CDR3 nucleotides read TGTGCCAGCAGTTTACAAGTAACCGGGGAGCTGTTTTTT. It is translated as CASSLQVTGELFF.